These T cell receptor beta chains were read from a single sample in a study of T cells in Graves' hyperthyroidism and ophthalmopathy. TCRdb re-derived calls from the multiplex PCR reads in MiXCR, one entry per CDR3 protein. The sample consists of about 210,000 distinct CDR3 sequences, under 20% of them appearing once. Sequences were obtained from blood. The origin of the receptors is a man aged 45-65 years with Graves' hyperthyroidism. The CDR3 runs from the conserved cysteine through the conserved F or W. A D gene is named only where the DNA matches it firmly. A row's size may be missing; if present it is once, few, many or a size class.

d_call,v_call,j_call,clone_size,cdr3_aa,cdr3_nt
TRBD2,TRBV6-2/TRBV6-3,TRBJ2-2,many,CASSKGLAAGELFF,TGTGCCAGCAGTAAGGGACTAGCGGCCGGGGAGCTGTTTTTT
TRBD1,TRBV27,TRBJ1-2,many,CASSYDRVGGYTF,TGTGCCAGCAGTTACGACAGGGTGGGCGGCTACACCTTC
NA,TRBV11-2,TRBJ2-7,many,CASSSWGRGDSYEQYF,TGTGCCAGCAGCTCCTGGGGCAGGGGGGACTCGTACGAGCAGTACTTC
NA,TRBV7-3,TRBJ2-1,few,CASSFGANNEQFF,TGTGCCAGCAGCTTCGGGGCAAACAATGAGCAGTTCTTC
NA,TRBV4-2,TRBJ1-2,few,CASSPRDPAYGYTF,TGTGCCAGCAGCCCCCGGGACCCGGCCTATGGCTACACCTTC
TRBD2,TRBV27,TRBJ2-1,NA,CASTRTSGYNEQFF,TGTGCCAGCACCAGGACTAGCGGGTACAATGAGCAGTTCTTC
NA,TRBV3-1,TRBJ2-3,many,CASSRGRTDTQYF,TGTGCCAGCAGTAGGGGTAGGACAGATACGCAGTATTTT
TRBD2,TRBV29-1,TRBJ2-1,NA,CSVAPSGRVRSYNEQFF,TGCAGCGTTGCCCCTAGCGGGAGGGTTCGGTCTTACAATGAGCAGTTCTTC
TRBD2,TRBV30,TRBJ2-3,many,CAWRDSGRAESQYF,TGTGCCTGGAGGGATAGCGGGAGGGCTGAATCGCAGTATTTT
NA,TRBV11-2,TRBJ1-3,many,CASSLGSGSGNTIYF,TGTGCCAGCAGCTTAGGATCGGGATCTGGAAACACCATATATTTT
NA,TRBV20-1,TRBJ2-5,NA,CSASGDQETQYF,TGCAGTGCTAGTGGTGACCAAGAGACCCAGTACTTC
NA,TRBV19,TRBJ2-1,few,CASSIRLEVEQFF,TGTGCCAGTAGTATCCGCCTAGAAGTTGAGCAGTTCTTC
TRBD1,TRBV20-1,TRBJ2-2,many,CSARDQGQANTGELFF,TGCAGTGCTAGGGATCAGGGACAGGCGAACACCGGGGAGCTGTTTTTT
NA,TRBV10-3,TRBJ2-3,few,CAISETDSADTQYF,TGTGCCATCAGTGAGACGGACTCCGCGGATACGCAGTATTTT
TRBD1,TRBV5-1,TRBJ1-1,many,CASSVNSGGNTEAFF,TGCGCCAGCAGCGTAAATTCAGGGGGCAACACTGAAGCTTTCTTT
NA,TRBV7-3,TRBJ2-3,NA,CASSMGLSEVLRAVF,TGTGCCAGCAGCATGGGACTTTCCGAGGTCCTGAGGGCAGTATTT
TRBD2,TRBV2,TRBJ2-2,many,CASTGRGDGELFF,TGTGCCAGCACCGGTCGGGGGGACGGGGAGCTGTTTTTT
NA,TRBV24-1,TRBJ1-2,many,CATGRGDGYTF,TGTGCCACCGGCAGGGGAGATGGCTACACCTTC
TRBD1,TRBV7-9,TRBJ1-2,many,CASSLVFGQGGYGYTF,TGTGCCAGCAGCTTAGTCTTCGGACAGGGAGGCTATGGCTACACCTTC
NA,TRBV7-6,TRBJ1-5,many,CASSPLTRSSNQPQHF,TGTGCCAGCAGCCCCCTAACAAGAAGCAGCAATCAGCCCCAGCATTTT
NA,TRBV12-5,TRBJ2-3,many,CASGLGRAPDTQYF,TGTGCTAGTGGTTTGGGTCGCGCCCCGGATACGCAGTATTTT
NA,TRBV19,TRBJ1-1,NA,CASSWADRPNTEAFF,TGTGCCAGTAGTTGGGCGGACAGACCAAACACTGAAGCTTTCTTT
NA,TRBV4-1,TRBJ2-1,NA,CASSQAGDYNEQFF,TGCGCCAGCAGCCAAGCTGGGGACTACAATGAGCAGTTCTTC
NA,TRBV29-1,TRBJ1-1,few,CSVEENSEATEAFF,TGCAGCGTTGAAGAGAACAGTGAAGCCACTGAAGCTTTCTTT
NA,TRBV7-9,TRBJ1-2,NA,CASSLNAGMDYGYTF,TGTGCCAGCAGCTTGAATGCGGGGATGGACTATGGCTACACCTTC
NA,TRBV9,TRBJ1-1,many,CASSVGGSTEAFF,TGTGCCAGCAGCGTAGGCGGGAGCACTGAAGCTTTCTTT
NA,TRBV3-1,TRBJ2-7,many,CASSQTPYEQYF,TGTGCCAGCAGCCAGACCCCCTACGAGCAGTACTTC
NA,TRBV7-9,TRBJ2-1,NA,CASSFYICSVRSGYNEQFF,NA
NA,TRBV7-2,TRBJ1-1,many,CASSLARSNTEAFF,TGTGCCAGCAGCTTAGCCAGGTCCAACACTGAAGCTTTCTTT
TRBD2,TRBV27,TRBJ2-1,NA,CASRTSSGSLLNEQFF,TGTGCCAGCAGAACCTCTAGCGGGAGCCTCCTCAATGAGCAGTTCTTC
TRBD2,TRBV20-1,TRBJ2-5,few,CSASRGSGETQYF,TGCAGTGCTAGTCGCGGGAGCGGGGAGACCCAGTACTTC
NA,TRBV27,TRBJ1-6,few,CASSSSSSYNSPLHF,TGTGCCAGCAGTTCGTCGAGCTCCTATAATTCACCCCTCCACTTT
TRBD2,TRBV5-1,TRBJ2-1,many,CASSLGSSGIEQFF,TGCGCCAGCAGCTTGGGTTCTAGCGGGATTGAGCAGTTCTTC
TRBD1,TRBV20-1,TRBJ2-5,many,CSAGTVPPRETQYF,TGCAGTGCAGGGACAGTACCTCCGCGGGAGACCCAGTACTTC
NA,TRBV13,TRBJ1-1,many,CASSLGDRTEAFF,TGTGCCAGCAGCTTAGGAGACAGGACTGAAGCTTTCTTT
NA,TRBV2,TRBJ1-3,NA,CASRGPGDTIYF,TGTGCCAGCAGGGGTCCTGGGGACACCATATATTTT
NA,TRBV20-1,TRBJ2-7,many,CSARDGGVARFYEQYF,TGCAGTGCTAGAGATGGAGGGGTAGCGCGATTCTACGAGCAGTACTTC
NA,TRBV7-3,TRBJ2-2,NA,CASSHPAWGRAGELFF,TGTGCCAGCAGCCACCCGGCTTGGGGGCGGGCCGGGGAGCTGTTTTTT
NA,TRBV18,TRBJ1-5,few,CASSPFRGQGQPQHF,TGTGCCAGCTCACCGTTCCGGGGGCAGGGTCAGCCCCAGCATTTT
NA,TRBV11-2,TRBJ2-7,NA,CASSALRGSRYYEQYF,TGTGCCAGCAGCGCCCTTCGGGGTAGCCGTTACTACGAGCAGTACTTC
TRBD1,TRBV12-3/TRBV12-4,TRBJ1-2,few,CASSYRGDDYGYTF,TGTGCCAGCAGTTACAGGGGGGATGACTATGGCTACACCTTC
TRBD1,TRBV12-3/TRBV12-4,TRBJ2-7,many,CASSTTRTGLYEQYF,TGTGCCAGCAGTACCACCCGGACAGGGTTGTACGAGCAGTACTTC
NA,TRBV11-2,TRBJ2-7,many,CASSLDLPPYEQYF,TGTGCCAGCAGCTTAGATCTTCCCCCCTACGAGCAGTACTTC
NA,TRBV15,TRBJ1-5,few,CATSRGSTSNQPQHF,TGTGCCACCAGCAGAGGTAGTACCTCCAATCAGCCCCAGCATTTT
NA,TRBV28,TRBJ1-5,many,CASSPADQPQHF,TGTGCCAGCAGTCCGGCGGATCAGCCCCAGCATTTT
TRBD1,TRBV25-1,TRBJ2-1,NA,CASSEWTGYNEQFF,TGTGCCAGCAGTGAATGGACAGGGTACAATGAGCAGTTCTTC
TRBD2,TRBV4-1,TRBJ2-1,many,CASSQGKGLAGTPNEQFF,TGCGCCAGCAGCCAAGGCAAAGGACTAGCGGGAACCCCGAATGAGCAGTTCTTC
TRBD2,TRBV10-3,TRBJ2-7,NA,CAISESTAGDLEQYF,TGTGCCATCAGTGAGTCGACGGCGGGAGATCTCGAGCAGTACTTC
TRBD1,TRBV2,TRBJ1-1,NA,CASSGTGGGETEAFF,TGTGCCAGCAGTGGGACAGGGGGCGGTGAAACTGAAGCTTTCTTT
TRBD1,TRBV20-1,TRBJ1-2,many,CSARDRRTGGNYGYTF,TGCAGTGCTAGAGACCGTAGGACAGGCGGGAACTATGGCTACACCTTC
NA,TRBV4-2,TRBJ2-3,NA,CASSQDVWSDTQYF,TGTGCCAGCAGCCAAGACGTTTGGTCAGATACGCAGTATTTT
TRBD2,TRBV4-1,TRBJ2-5,few,CASSQGTGGTETQYF,TGCGCCAGCAGCCAAGGAACCGGGGGGACAGAGACCCAGTACTTC
NA,TRBV20-1,TRBJ2-2,many,CSARDVVTGANTGELFF,TGCAGTGCTAGAGATGTTGTCACAGGAGCGAACACCGGGGAGCTGTTTTTT
NA,TRBV18,TRBJ2-5,many,CASSPQRSGSETQYF,TGTGCCAGCTCACCGCAGAGGTCAGGGTCGGAGACCCAGTACTTC
TRBD2,TRBV20-1,TRBJ2-1,NA,CSARDQGGSSYNEQFF,TGCAGTGCTAGAGATCAGGGAGGGAGCTCCTACAATGAGCAGTTCTTC
TRBD1,TRBV7-9,TRBJ1-1,many,CASSSTGGFGSFF,TGTGCCAGCAGCTCGACAGGGGGCTTCGGGTCTTTCTTT
NA,TRBV27,TRBJ2-1,many,CASTPALPHNEQFF,TGTGCCAGCACTCCGGCCCTCCCACACAATGAGCAGTTCTTC
TRBD2,TRBV6-5,TRBJ2-5,NA,CASSYSKIMGGINF,TGTGCCAGCAGTTACTCGAAAATTATGGGGGGGATTAACTTC
TRBD2,TRBV28,TRBJ2-3,many,CASSLTLAGGTDTQYF,TGTGCCAGCAGTTTAACCCTAGCGGGAGGCACAGATACGCAGTATTTT